A single T cell receptor (beta chain) is shown here with its context. Its specificity is not known. Here the CDR3 omits its conserved ending phenylalanine or tryptophan, so a read error is the likely source. Because the CDR3's place on the DNA is in doubt, the DNA is left out and the CDR3 is given as listed by TCRdb. These data come from a study of T cells in Graves' hyperthyroidism and ophthalmopathy. On the study more broadly: Sampling of peripheral blood happened at initial diagnosis, prior to any treatment.

The source material, RNA transcripts, was used to amplify TCR beta CDR3 regions. The HTBI primer set was used in a first-round RT-PCR of the TCR CDR3. TCRdb redid the calling of the multiplex PCR reads with MiXCR, one entry per CDR3 protein. Here the sample spans around 700,000 distinct CDR3 sequences, 35% being singletons. Study results and caveats: Most clonotypes expanded in thyroid above 0.001 were likewise present in blood. The model forecast ophthalmopathy, anticipating it by a median approximately 6.1 months before onset.

The sample comprised blood. The TCR was taken from a woman in her thirties or forties with Graves' hyperthyroidism.

This CDR3 reads CASSRGGDNQPRHS. The rearrangement joins TRBV19 to TRBJ1-5. The CDR3 is made up of 14 amino acids, end residues included. CDR1 is LNHDA, CDR2 SQIVND, per germline (reference sequence).